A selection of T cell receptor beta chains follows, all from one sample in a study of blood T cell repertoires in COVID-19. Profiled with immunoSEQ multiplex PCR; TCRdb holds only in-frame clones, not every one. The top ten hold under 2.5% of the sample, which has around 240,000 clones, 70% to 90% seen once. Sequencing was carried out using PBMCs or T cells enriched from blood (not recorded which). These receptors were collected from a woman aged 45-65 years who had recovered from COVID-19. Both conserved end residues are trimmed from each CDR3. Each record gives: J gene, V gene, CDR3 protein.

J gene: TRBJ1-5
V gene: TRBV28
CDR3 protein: ASVGRTGGLGNQPQH

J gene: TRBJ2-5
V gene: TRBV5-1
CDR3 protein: ASSPDRIQETQY

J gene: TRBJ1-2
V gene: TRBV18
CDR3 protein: ASSPDGLYGYT

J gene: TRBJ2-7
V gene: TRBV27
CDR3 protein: ASSFARRFYEQY

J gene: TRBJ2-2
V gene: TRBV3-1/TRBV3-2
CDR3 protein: ASSLGQVTGELF

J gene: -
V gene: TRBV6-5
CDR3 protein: ASIVDTGELF

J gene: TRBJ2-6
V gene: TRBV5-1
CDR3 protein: ASSLEVYQGAAGANVLT

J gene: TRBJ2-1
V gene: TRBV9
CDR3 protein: ASSASTPGTSGRAGQQF

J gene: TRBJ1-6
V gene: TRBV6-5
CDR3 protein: ASSYNPGGYSPLH

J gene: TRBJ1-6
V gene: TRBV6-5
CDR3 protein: ASSYFGSSYNSPLH

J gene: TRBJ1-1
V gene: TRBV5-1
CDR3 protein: ASTLGDVNTEAF

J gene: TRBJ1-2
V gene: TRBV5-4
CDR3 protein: ASSSLSGNYGYT

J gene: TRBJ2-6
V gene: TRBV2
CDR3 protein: ASTLGGTGANVLT

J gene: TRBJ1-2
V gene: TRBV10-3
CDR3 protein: AISERTGADYGYT

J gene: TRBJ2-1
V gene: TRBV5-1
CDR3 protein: ASSRTGGHNEQF

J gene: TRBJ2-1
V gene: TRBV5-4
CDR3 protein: ASSLSGTSVPKEQF

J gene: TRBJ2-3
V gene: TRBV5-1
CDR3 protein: ASSLGTARTDTQY

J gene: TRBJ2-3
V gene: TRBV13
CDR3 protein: ASSISGRAIDTQY

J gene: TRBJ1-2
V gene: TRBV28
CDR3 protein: ASNPQGARSGYGYT

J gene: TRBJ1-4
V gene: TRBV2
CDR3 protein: ASSGEYLHSTDEKLF

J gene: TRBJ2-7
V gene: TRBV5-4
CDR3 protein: ASSLGGLLAGRVGNEQY

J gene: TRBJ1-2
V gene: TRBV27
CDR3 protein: ASSQHGTLGQGSGYT

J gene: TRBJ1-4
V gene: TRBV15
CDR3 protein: ATSRFFEGAANEKLF

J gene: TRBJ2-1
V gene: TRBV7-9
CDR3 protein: ASSLVAGSYNEQF

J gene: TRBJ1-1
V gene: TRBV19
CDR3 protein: ASSTDRARFEAF

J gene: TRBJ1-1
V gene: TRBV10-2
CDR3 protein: ASGPGNTEAF

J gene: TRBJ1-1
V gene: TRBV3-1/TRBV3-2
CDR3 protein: ASSQGHRYPEAF

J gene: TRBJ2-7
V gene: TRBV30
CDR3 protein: AWSGQDSYEQY

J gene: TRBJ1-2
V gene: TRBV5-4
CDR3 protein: ASSLDGTGDGYT

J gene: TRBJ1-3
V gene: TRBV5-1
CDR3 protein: ASSLGRGDRSGNTIY

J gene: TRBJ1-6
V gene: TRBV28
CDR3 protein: ASSLTGNNSPLH

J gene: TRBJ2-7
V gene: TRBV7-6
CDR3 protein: ASSLEALGHEQY

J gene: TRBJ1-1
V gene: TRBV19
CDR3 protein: ASSQGQGAEAF

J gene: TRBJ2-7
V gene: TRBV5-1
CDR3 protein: ASSLGTDSSYEQY

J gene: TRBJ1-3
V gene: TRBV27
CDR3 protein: ASRRASGNTIY

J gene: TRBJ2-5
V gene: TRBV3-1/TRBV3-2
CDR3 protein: ASSLPAPSGSKTQY

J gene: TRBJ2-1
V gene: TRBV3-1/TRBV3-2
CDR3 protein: ASSQLGGEQF

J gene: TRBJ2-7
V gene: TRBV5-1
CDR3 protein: ASSPPLAATYEQY

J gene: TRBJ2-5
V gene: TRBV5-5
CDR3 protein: ASSLYRTETQY

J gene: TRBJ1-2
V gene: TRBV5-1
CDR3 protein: ASSLGTTGGRGYT

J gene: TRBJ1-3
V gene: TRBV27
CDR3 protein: ASSFGDRIRSGNTIY

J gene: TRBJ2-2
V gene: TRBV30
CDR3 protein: ASKPPGLAGGRVDTGELF

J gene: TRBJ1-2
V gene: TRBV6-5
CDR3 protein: ASSYPGTGVST

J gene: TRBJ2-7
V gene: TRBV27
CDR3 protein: ASSSLPGREAHEQY

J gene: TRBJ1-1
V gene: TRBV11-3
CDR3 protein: ASSLVGNTEAF

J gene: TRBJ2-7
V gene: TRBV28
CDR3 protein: ASSRGGSYEQY

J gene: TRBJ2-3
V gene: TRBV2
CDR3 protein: ASRGGAGVPTDTQY

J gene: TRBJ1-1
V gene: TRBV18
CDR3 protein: ASSPNRQNTEAF

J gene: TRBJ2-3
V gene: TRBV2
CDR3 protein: ASSVKREGY

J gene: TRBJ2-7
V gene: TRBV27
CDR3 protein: ASRSTSGSAYEQY

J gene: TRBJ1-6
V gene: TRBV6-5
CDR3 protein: ASTTGTGYNSPLH

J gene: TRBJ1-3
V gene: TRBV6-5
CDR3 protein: ASSPGIFGNTIY

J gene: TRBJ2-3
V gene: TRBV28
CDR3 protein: ASEFIAGPTSGSTDTQY

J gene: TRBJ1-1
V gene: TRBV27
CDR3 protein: ASSNRWDTEAF

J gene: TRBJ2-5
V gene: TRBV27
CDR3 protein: ASSPIQTSRAQETQY

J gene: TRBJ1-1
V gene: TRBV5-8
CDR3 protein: ASSWDVRGADAF

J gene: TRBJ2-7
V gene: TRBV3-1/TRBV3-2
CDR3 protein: ASSFTGYEQY

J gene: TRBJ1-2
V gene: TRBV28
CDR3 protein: ASSLQGDIGYT

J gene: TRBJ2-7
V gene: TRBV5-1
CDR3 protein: ASSWRGQLSYEQY